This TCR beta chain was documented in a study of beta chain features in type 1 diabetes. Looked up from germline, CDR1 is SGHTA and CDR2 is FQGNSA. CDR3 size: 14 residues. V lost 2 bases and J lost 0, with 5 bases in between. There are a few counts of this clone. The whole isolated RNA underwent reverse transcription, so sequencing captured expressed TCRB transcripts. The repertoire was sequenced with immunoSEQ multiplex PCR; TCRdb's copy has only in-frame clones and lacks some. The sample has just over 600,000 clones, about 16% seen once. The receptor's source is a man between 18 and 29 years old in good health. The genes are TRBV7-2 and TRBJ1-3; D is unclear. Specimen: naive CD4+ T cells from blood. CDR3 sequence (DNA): TGTGCCAGCAGCTTATACTTCTCTGGAAACACCATATATTTT. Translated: CASSLYFSGNTIYF.